Listed below are T cell receptor beta chains from one sample, sequenced in a study of T cell changes during pregnancy in multiple sclerosis. Using immunoSEQ multiplex PCR, the repertoire was profiled, and TCRdb retains in-frame clones only, with some absent. The sample lists tens of thousands of clones; 89% were seen once. This sample comprised peripheral blood, obtained after pregnancy. Every receptor here comes from a female donor with multiple sclerosis, enrolled in a pregnancy study. The CDR3 runs from the conserved cysteine through the conserved F or W. Fields, in order: J gene, clone size, D gene, V gene, CDR3 protein, CDR3 DNA. D genes are given only for firm matches. Clone size is given for some rows only: seen once, a few or many times, or a class if the clone is expanded.

TRBJ1-3	.	.	TRBV28	CASSPPSGNTIYF	TGTGCCAGCAGTCCTCCCTCTGGAAACACCATATATTTT
TRBJ1-6	.	.	TRBV5-8	CASSPRTGSYNSPLHF	TGTGCCAGCAGTCCCCGAACGGGCTCCTATAATTCACCCCTCCACTTT
TRBJ1-1	.	.	TRBV28	CASSGQVNTEAFF	TGTGCCAGCAGTGGGCAGGTGAACACTGAAGCTTTCTTT
TRBJ1-6	.	.	TRBV5-1	CASSFGGRGNNSPLHF	TGCGCCAGCAGTTTTGGAGGGAGAGGAAATAATTCACCCCTCCACTTT
TRBJ2-5	.	TRBD2	TRBV6-1	CASSEGVSGGAGETQYF	TGTGCCAGCAGTGAAGGGGTTAGCGGGGGGGCCGGAGAGACCCAGTACTTC
TRBJ2-3	.	.	TRBV6-5	CASSYIGGLTDTQYF	TGTGCCAGCAGTTACATCGGAGGACTCACAGATACGCAGTATTTT
TRBJ1-1	.	TRBD1	TRBV9	CASSASLDRASDEAFF	TGTGCCAGCAGCGCCTCTCTGGACAGGGCTTCCGATGAAGCTTTCTTT
TRBJ2-7	.	.	TRBV2	CASSEAFYEQYF	TGTGCCAGCAGTGAGGCCTTCTACGAGCAGTACTTC
TRBJ2-7	.	TRBD1	TRBV4-1	CASSQGAQGASYEQYF	TGCGCCAGCAGCCAAGGGGCACAGGGGGCTTCCTACGAGCAGTACTTC
TRBJ2-1	.	TRBD1	TRBV11-3	CASSSPGGQGYLEQFF	TGTGCCAGCAGCTCCCCGGGGGGACAGGGTTATCTTGAGCAGTTCTTC
TRBJ1-3	.	.	TRBV7-8	CASSLGTGRLSGNTIYF	TGTGCCAGCAGCTTAGGGACCGGGAGGTTGTCTGGAAACACCATATATTTT
TRBJ1-4	.	TRBD1	TRBV19	CASSSPGQGLNEKLFF	TGTGCCAGTAGTTCTCCGGGACAGGGGCTGAATGAAAAACTGTTTTTT
TRBJ2-3	.	TRBD2	TRBV5-4	CASSFASGGLTDTQYF	TGTGCCAGCAGCTTCGCTAGCGGGGGGCTCACAGATACGCAGTATTTT
TRBJ1-2	.	TRBD1	TRBV5-1	CASSWGQGDGYTF	TGCGCCAGCAGCTGGGGACAGGGTGATGGCTACACCTTC
TRBJ2-7	.	.	TRBV6-6	CASSYHGGSYEQYF	TGTGCCAGCAGTTACCACGGGGGCTCCTACGAGCAGTACTTC
TRBJ2-2	once	TRBD1	TRBV5-1	CASSLVNRGSTGELFF	TGCGCCAGCAGCTTGGTCAACAGGGGAAGCACCGGGGAGCTGTTTTTT
TRBJ1-2	.	.	TRBV4-3	CASSQAGGGHGYGYTF	TGCGCCAGCAGCCAAGCCGGCGGGGGGCATGGCTATGGCTACACCTTC
TRBJ2-1	.	TRBD1	TRBV7-8	CASSLVGTGVYNEQFF	TGTGCCAGCAGCTTAGTAGGGACAGGGGTCTACAATGAGCAGTTCTTC
TRBJ2-1	.	.	TRBV7-8	CASSPWTIPEHNEQFF	TGTGCCAGCAGCCCTTGGACTATCCCCGAGCACAATGAGCAGTTCTTC
TRBJ2-1	.	TRBD2	TRBV9	CASSVGGTSGYNEQFF	TGTGCCAGCAGCGTAGGTGGGACTAGCGGTTACAATGAGCAGTTCTTC
TRBJ2-7	once	TRBD1	TRBV29-1	CSVSTGRYEQYF	TGCAGCGTTTCGACAGGGCGGTACGAGCAGTACTTC
TRBJ1-1	.	.	TRBV7-2	CASSLQGRVNTEAFF	TGTGCCAGCAGCTTGCAGGGGCGGGTGAACACTGAAGCTTTCTTT
TRBJ1-2	.	.	TRBV6-5	CATARDTNPYGYTF	TGTGCCACCGCCCGGGACACCAACCCCTATGGCTACACCTTC
TRBJ2-2	.	TRBD1	TRBV5-1	CASSTGTGTKDTGELFF	TGCGCCAGCAGTACCGGGACAGGGACAAAAGACACCGGGGAGCTGTTTTTT
TRBJ1-6	few	.	TRBV7-9	CASSPVAGYSPLHF	TGTGCCAGCAGCCCGGTGGCCGGGTATTCACCCCTCCACTTT
TRBJ2-3	few	TRBD2	TRBV4-2	CASSEGPSGGTDTQYF	TGTGCCAGCAGCGAAGGGCCTAGCGGGGGGACAGATACGCAGTATTTT
TRBJ1-1	.	TRBD1	TRBV27	CASSPTGNLNTEAFF	TGTGCCAGCAGTCCGACAGGGAACCTTAACACTGAAGCTTTCTTT
TRBJ2-3	.	TRBD2	TRBV10-1	CATGTSEGTDTQYF	TGCGCCACCGGGACTAGCGAGGGCACAGATACGCAGTATTTT
TRBJ2-1	.	TRBD1	TRBV11-2	CASSFGTGAYNEQFF	TGTGCCAGCAGCTTTGGGACAGGGGCCTACAATGAGCAGTTCTTC